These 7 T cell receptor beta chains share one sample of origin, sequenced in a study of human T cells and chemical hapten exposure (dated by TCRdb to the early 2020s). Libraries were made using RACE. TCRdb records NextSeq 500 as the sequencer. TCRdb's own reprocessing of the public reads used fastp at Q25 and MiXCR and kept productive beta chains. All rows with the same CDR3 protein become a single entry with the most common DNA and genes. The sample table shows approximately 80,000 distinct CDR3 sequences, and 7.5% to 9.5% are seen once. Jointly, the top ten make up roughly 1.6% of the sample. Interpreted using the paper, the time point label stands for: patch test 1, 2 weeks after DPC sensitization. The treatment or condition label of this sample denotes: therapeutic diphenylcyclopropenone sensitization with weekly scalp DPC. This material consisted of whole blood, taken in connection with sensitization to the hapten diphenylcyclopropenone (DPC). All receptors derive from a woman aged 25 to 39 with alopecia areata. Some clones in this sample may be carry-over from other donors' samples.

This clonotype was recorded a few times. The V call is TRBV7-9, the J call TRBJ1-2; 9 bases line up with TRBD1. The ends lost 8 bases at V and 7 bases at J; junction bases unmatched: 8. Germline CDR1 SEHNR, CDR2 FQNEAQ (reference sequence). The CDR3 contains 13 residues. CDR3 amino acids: CASGGQGDPGYTF. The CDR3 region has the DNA TGTGCCAGCGGGGGACAGGGCGACCCTGGCTACACCTTC.

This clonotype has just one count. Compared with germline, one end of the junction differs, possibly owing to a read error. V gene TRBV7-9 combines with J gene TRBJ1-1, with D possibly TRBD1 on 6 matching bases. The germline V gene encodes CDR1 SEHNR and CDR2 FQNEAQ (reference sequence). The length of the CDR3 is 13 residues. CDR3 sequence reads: CAISLLGAVEAFF. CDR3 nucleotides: TGTGCCATCAGCTTATTGGGGGCCGTTGAAGCTTTCTTT.

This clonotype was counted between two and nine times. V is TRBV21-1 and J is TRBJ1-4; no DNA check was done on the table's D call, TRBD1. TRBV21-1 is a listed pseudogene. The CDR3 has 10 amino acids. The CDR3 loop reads CARVRTRLFF. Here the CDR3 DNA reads TGTGCCAGGGTCCGGACAAGACTGTTTTTT.

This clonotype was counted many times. For the CDR3, the DNA is TGTGCCAGCAGCCTAGAATACCATGAGCAGTTCTTC. It yields the protein CASSLEYHEQFF. J is TRBJ2-1 and V is TRBV6-2 or TRBV6-3; D not resolved. The V gene lost 6 bases and the J gene lost 8 bases, with 11 bases spanning the gap. Germline CDR1 is MNHEY and CDR2 is SVGEGT. The CDR3 sequence is 12 residues long.

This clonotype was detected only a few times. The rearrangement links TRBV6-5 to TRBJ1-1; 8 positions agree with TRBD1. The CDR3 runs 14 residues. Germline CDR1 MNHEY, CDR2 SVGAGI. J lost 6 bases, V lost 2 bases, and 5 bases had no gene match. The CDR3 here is CASSYTTDRAEAFF. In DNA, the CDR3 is TGTGCCAGCAGTTACACCACGGACAGGGCTGAAGCTTTCTTT.

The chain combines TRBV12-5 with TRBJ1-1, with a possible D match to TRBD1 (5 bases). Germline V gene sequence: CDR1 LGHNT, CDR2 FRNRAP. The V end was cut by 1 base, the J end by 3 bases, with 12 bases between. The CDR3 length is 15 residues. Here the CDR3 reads CASGLGGLGHTEAFF. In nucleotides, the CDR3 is TGTGCTAGTGGTTTGGGCGGCCTGGGGCACACTGAAGCTTTCTTT.

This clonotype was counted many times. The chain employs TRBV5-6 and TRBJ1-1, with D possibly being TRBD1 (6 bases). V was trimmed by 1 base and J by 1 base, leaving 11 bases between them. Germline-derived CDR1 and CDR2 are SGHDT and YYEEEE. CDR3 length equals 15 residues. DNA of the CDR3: TGTGCCAGCAGCTTGTTTCGAGGGGGGAACACTGAAGCTTTCTTT. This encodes CASSLFRGGNTEAFF.